This entry lists 8 T cell receptor beta chains sequenced from one sample in a study of breast tumors, draining lymph nodes, adjacent tissues. TCRdb re-analysed the multiplex PCR reads in MiXCR, keeping a single row per CDR3 protein. Found here are 120,000 or so distinct CDR3 sequences, 20% of them singletons; the top ten hold over 3%. Breast cancer patients provided tissue from their axillary draining lymph nodes. The sequenced material came from axillary lymph node tissue. Receptors originate from a female donor with breast cancer. Some clones in this sample may be carry-over from other donors' samples.

The sample holds many counts of this clonotype. The J gene is TRBJ1-2, the V gene TRBV19, with 7 bases lining up with TRBD1. Trimming cost V 6 bases and J 2 bases; bases outside gene matches: 6. CDR3 length equals 14 residues. Germline lookup yields CDR1 LNHDA and CDR2 SQIVND (reference sequence). The CDR3 sequence: CASSNWTGNYGYTF. DNA of the CDR3: TGTGCCAGTAGCAATTGGACAGGAAACTATGGCTACACCTTC.

The sample holds many counts of this clonotype. V gene TRBV4-1 combines with J gene TRBJ2-1; D tentatively fits TRBD1 or TRBD2 (6 bases each). This CDR3 spans 14 amino acids. V gave up 1 base and J gave up 9 bases, with 13 bases separating them. In germline, CDR1 is MGHRA, CDR2 YSYEKL. Here the CDR3 reads CASSQGPTGAEQFF. Here the CDR3 DNA reads TGCGCCAGCAGCCAAGGCCCGACGGGGGCTGAGCAGTTCTTC.

A word on this clonotype: This may stem from a read error, because a much larger clone lies one nucleotide away. V gene TRBV5-6 combines with J gene TRBJ1-2, with D uncertain. The CDR3 runs to 14 residues. Germline values: CDR1 SGHDT, CDR2 YYEEEE. Written as DNA, the CDR3 is TGTGTCAGCAGCTTGGCCCCGGATGACTATGGCTACACCTTC. Protein product: CVSSLAPDDYGYTF.

The table lists this clonotype with many counts. The genes are TRBV6-1 and TRBJ2-7; D unresolved. Trimming shortened V by 5 bases and J by 0 bases, and 8 bases separated the two germline ends. Germline CDR1 is MNHNS and CDR2 is SASEGT. CDR3 length equals 13 residues. The CDR3 region has the DNA TGTGCCAGCAGTCGACCCCGCTCCTACGAGCAGTACTTC. This codes for CASSRPRSYEQYF.

This clonotype came up many times. This chain joins TRBV4-2 and TRBJ2-1; D might be TRBD1 or TRBD2, each matching 6 bases. The CDR3 has 17 amino acids. V lost 1 base and J lost 10, with 23 bases in between. Germline lookup yields CDR1 LGHNA and CDR2 YNFKEQ. This chain's CDR3 is CASSQVRTAGPWVEQFF. In DNA form, the CDR3 reads TGTGCCAGCAGCCAAGTAAGGACAGCGGGCCCATGGGTGGAGCAGTTCTTC.

This clonotype has a count of ten or more. This chain links TRBV6-1 with TRBJ2-3, with 8 bases identical to TRBD2. V lost 2 bases, J lost 2 bases, and 9 bases stayed unmatched. The CDR3 spans 17 residues. Germline assignment: CDR1 MNHNS and CDR2 SASEGT. CDR3 coding DNA: TGTGCCAGCAGTGAAAGGAGAGCAGCGGGGGTCACAGATACGCAGTATTTT. Its protein product is CASSERRAAGVTDTQYF.

In regard to this clonotype: Given a much more abundant clone one base away, this may be a read error. The chain recombines TRBV3-1 with TRBJ2-1, with 10 bases fitting TRBD1. Germline values: CDR1 LGHDT, CDR2 YNNKEL (reference sequence). The V and J ends lost 1 base and 6 bases, in that order; junction bases with no gene match: 9. The CDR3 sequence is 17 residues long. CDR3 loop: CASSQVVGTGASNEQFF. Written as DNA, the CDR3 is TGTGCCAGCAGCCAAGTGGTGGGGACAGGGGCGAGCAATGAGCAGTTCTTC.

This clonotype was detected ten times or more. CDR3: CASTTSGEQETQYF. In DNA, the CDR3 is TGTGCCAGTACGACTAGCGGGGAACAAGAGACCCAGTACTTC. The chain has TRBV6-5 and TRBJ2-5; 11 bases agree with TRBD2. After removal of 9 bases from V and 2 bases from J, the junction contained 5 bases not matched to a gene. The CDR3 spans 14 residues. The V gene's germline CDR1 is MNHEY and CDR2 SVGAGI.